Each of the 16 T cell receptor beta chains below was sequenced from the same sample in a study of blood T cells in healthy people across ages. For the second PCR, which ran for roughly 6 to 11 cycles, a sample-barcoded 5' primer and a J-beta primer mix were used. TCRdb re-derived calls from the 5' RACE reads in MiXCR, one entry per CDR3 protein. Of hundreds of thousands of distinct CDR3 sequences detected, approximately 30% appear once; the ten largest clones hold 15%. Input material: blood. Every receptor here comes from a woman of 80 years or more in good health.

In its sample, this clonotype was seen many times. As DNA, the CDR3 is TGCGCCAGCAGCTTGGACAGGGAAACTTACGAGCAGTACTTC. Amino acids: CASSLDRETYEQYF. The chain employs TRBV5-1 and TRBJ2-7; a possible D gene is TRBD1 (6 bases). Germline lookup yields CDR1 SGHRS and CDR2 YFSETQ. Trimming took 0 bases from V and 4 from J, leaving 11 bases between them. CDR3 length: 14 residues.

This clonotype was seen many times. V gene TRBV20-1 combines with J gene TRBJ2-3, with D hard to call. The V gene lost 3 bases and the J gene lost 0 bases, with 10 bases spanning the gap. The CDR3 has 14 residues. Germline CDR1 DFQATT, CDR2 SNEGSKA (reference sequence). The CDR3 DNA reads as TGCAGTGCTAGGCGGATACTGAGCACAGATACGCAGTATTTT. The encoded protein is CSARRILSTDTQYF.

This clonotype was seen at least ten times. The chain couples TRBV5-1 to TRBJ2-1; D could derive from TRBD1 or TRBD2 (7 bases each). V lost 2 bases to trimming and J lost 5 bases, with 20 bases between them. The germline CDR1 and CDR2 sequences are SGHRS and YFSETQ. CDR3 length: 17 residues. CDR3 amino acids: CASSFSSQGGPHNEQFF. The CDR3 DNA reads TGCGCCAGCAGCTTTAGTTCTCAGGGGGGGCCCCACAATGAGCAGTTCTTC. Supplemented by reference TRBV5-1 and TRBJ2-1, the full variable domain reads KAGVTQTPRYLIKTRGQQVTLSCSPISGHRSVSWYQQTPGQGLQFLFEYFSETQRNKGNFPGRFSGRQFSNSRSEMNVSTLELGDSALYLCASSFSSQGGPHNEQFFGPGTRLTVL.

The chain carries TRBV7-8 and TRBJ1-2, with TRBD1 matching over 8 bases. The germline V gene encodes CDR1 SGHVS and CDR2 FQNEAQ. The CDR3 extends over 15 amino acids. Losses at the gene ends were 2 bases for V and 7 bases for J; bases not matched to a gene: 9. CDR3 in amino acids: CASSLLDRASLGYTF. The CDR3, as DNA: TGTGCCAGCAGCTTATTGGACAGGGCTTCGCTTGGCTACACCTTC.

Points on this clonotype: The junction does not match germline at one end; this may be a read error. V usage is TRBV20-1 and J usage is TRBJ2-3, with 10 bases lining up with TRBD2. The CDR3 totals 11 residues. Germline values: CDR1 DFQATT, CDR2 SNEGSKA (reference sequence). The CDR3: CSARSGTSVWF. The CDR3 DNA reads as TGCAGTGCTAGAAGCGGGACTAGCGTTTGGTTT.

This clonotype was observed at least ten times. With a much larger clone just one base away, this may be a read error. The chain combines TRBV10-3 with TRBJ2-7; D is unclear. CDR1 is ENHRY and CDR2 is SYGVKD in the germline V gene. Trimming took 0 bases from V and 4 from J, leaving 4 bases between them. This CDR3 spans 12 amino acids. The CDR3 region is CAISESGYEQYF. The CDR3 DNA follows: TGTGCCATCAGTGAGTCAGGATACGAGCAGTACTTC.

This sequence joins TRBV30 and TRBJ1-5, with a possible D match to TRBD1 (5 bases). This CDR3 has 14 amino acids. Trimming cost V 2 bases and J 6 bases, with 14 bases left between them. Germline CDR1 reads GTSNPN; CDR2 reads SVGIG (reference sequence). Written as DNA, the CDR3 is TGTGCCTGGAGTAAAGTCCAGGGTAGTCAGCCCCAGCATTTT. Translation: CAWSKVQGSQPQHF. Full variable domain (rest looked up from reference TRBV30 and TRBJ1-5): SQTIHQWPATLVQPVGSPLSLECTVEGTSNPNLYWYRQAAGRGLQLLFYSVGIGQISSEVPQNLSASRPQDRQFILSSKKLLLSDSGFYLCAWSKVQGSQPQHFGDGTRLSIL.

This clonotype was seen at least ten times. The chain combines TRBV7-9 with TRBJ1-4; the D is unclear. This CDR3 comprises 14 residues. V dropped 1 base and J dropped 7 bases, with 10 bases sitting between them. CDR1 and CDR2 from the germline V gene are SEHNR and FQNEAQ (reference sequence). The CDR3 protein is CASSLEGAGEKLFF. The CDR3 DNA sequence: TGTGCCAGCAGCTTAGAAGGTGCCGGTGAAAAACTGTTTTTT.

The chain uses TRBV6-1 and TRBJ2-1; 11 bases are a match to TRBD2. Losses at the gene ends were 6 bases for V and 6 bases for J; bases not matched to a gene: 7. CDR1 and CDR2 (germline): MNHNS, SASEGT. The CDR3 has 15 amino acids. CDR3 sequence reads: CASRILAGGGNEQFF. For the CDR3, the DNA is TGTGCCAGCAGGATTCTAGCGGGGGGCGGCAATGAGCAGTTCTTC.

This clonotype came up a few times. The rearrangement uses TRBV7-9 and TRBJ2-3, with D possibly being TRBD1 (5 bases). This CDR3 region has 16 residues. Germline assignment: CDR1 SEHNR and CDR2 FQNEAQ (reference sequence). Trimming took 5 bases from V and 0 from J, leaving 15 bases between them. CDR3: CASSPPGHPSTDTQYF. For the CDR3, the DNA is TGTGCCAGCAGCCCACCCGGACACCCGAGCACAGATACGCAGTATTTT.

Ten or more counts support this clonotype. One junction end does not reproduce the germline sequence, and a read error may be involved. The CDR3 here is CASSLGGMNTEAFF. In DNA, the CDR3 is TGTGCCAGCAGCTTGGGGGGGATGAACACTGAAGCTTTCTTT. V gene TRBV5-1 combines with J gene TRBJ1-1, with D possibly TRBD1 on 5 matching bases. The CDR3 loop spans 14 amino acids. From germline, CDR1 is SGHRS and CDR2 YFSETQ.

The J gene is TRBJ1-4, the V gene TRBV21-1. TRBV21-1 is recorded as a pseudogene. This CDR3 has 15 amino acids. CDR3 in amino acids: CATLKGRELNEKLFF. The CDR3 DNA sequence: TGTGCCACTCTAAAAGGGAGGGAACTTAATGAAAAACTGTTTTTT.

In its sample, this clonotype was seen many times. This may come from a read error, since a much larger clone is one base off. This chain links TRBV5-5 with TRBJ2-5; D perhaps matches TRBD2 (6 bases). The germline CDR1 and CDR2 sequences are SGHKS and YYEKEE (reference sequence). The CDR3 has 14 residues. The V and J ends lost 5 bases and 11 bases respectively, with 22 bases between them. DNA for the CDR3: TGTGCCAGCAGTATTCTTTCGGGGGTGAATGAGCAGTACTTC. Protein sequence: CASSILSGVNEQYF.

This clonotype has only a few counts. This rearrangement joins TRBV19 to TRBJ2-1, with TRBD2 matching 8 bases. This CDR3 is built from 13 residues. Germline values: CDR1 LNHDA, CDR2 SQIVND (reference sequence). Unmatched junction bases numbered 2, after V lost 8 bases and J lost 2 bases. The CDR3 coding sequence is TGTGCCAGTCATAGCGGGGCCTACAATGAGCAGTTCTTC. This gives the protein CASHSGAYNEQFF. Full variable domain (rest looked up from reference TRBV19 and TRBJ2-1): DGGITQSPKYLFRKEGQNVTLSCEQNLNHDAMYWYRQDPGQGLRLIYYSQIVNDFQKGDIAEGYSVSREKKESFPLTVTSAQKNPTAFYLCASHSGAYNEQFFGPGTRLTVL.

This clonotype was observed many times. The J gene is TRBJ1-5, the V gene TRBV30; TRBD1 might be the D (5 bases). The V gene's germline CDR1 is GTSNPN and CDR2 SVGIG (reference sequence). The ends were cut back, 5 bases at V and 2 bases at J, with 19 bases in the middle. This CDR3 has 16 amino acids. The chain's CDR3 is CAWSGTGYGGNQPQHF. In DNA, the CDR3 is TGTGCCTGGTCCGGAACAGGTTACGGTGGCAATCAGCCCCAGCATTTT.

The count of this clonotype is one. DNA of the CDR3: TGTGCCAGCAGGGAAAGGACACCGAGCACTGAAGCTTTCTTT. Its protein is CASRERTPSTEAFF. The J gene is TRBJ1-1, the V gene TRBV28; D is perhaps TRBD1 (5 bases). Germline V gene sequence: CDR1 MDHEN, CDR2 SYDVKM. There are 14 residues in the CDR3. Trimming removed 6 bases at V and 4 bases at J, with 15 bases between.